The 5 T cell receptor beta chains listed next were all sequenced from one sample in a study of control samples from healthy donors and cancer patients. Profiled with immunoSEQ multiplex PCR; TCRdb holds only in-frame clones, not every one. Of some 130,000 clones in the sample, about 90% were seen once. Sequencing was carried out using blood. The receptor set was obtained from a woman aged 50 to 60 in good health.

This clone was picked up one time. The rearrangement links TRBV28 to TRBJ2-1, with 7 positions matching TRBD1. CDR1 MDHEN and CDR2 SYDVKM come from the germline V gene. The V gene end was trimmed by 6 bases and the J gene end by 4 bases; junction bases not matched to a gene: 6. The CDR3 runs 14 residues. As DNA, the CDR3 is TGTGCCAGCAGCCCTCCGGGACAGTACAATGAGCAGTTCTTC. Its protein is CASSPPGQYNEQFF.

This clone was observed once. The V and J genes are TRBV6-1 and TRBJ1-5; D unresolved. Germline-derived CDR1 and CDR2 are MNHNS and SASEGT. The CDR3 spans 16 residues. V lost 4 bases and J 1 base, leaving 14 bases between the germline ends. CDR3 protein: CASSAPLKASNQPQHF. CDR3 coding DNA: TGTGCCAGCAGTGCCCCGTTAAAGGCCAGCAATCAGCCCCAGCATTTT.

This chain connects TRBV29-1 to TRBJ2-7, with a tentative D call TRBD2 (6 bases). Germline CDR1 reads SQVTM; CDR2 reads ANQGSEA. V was shortened by 6 bases and J by 3 bases, with 9 bases between the two germline ends. This CDR3 has 11 residues. DNA of the CDR3: TGCAGCGTCGGGCGGGACTACGAGCAGTACTTC. It translates to CSVGRDYEQYF.

V gene TRBV19 combines with J gene TRBJ1-1; 7 bases align to TRBD1. The trim removed 6 bases at V and 1 base at J, leaving 8 bases unmatched. The CDR3 totals 15 residues. Germline V gene data show CDR1 as LNHDA and CDR2 as SQIVND (reference sequence). The CDR3, as DNA: TGTGCCAGTAGGACGACCGGGACAGCGAACACTGAAGCTTTCTTT. It is translated as CASRTTGTANTEAFF.

This chain joins TRBV3-1 (or the pseudogene TRBV3-2) and TRBJ1-4; 10 bases line up with TRBD1. Trimming at V came to 4 bases and at J to 8 bases, leaving 7 bases not matched to a gene. The germline gives CDR1 LGHDT, CDR2 YNNKEL (reference sequence). The CDR3 is 15 amino acids. DNA of the CDR3: TGTGCCAGCAGCCCTCACCGGGACAGGGGAGAAAAACTGTTTTTT. It is translated as CASSPHRDRGEKLFF.